This TCR beta chain derives from a study of control samples from healthy donors and cancer patients. The CDR3 is made up of 15 amino acids. Trimming left V 4 bases short and J 2 bases short, with 12 bases between. The germline V gene encodes CDR1 SGDLS and CDR2 YYNGEE. Libraries were prepared by immunoSEQ multiplex PCR; TCRdb keeps only in-frame clonotypes and omits some of them. The sample carries about 140,000 clones, 75% to 95% recorded once. The sequenced material came from blood. This clonotype originated in a man aged 30-40 years in good health. The chain has TRBV9 and TRBJ1-4, with D maybe TRBD1 (6 bases). CDR3 protein: CASSPGGGTNEKLFF. Written as DNA, the CDR3 is TGTGCCAGCAGCCCTGGGGGCGGGACTAATGAAAAACTGTTTTTT. Variable domain in full (rest from reference TRBV9 and TRBJ1-4): DSGVTQTPKHLITATGQRVTLRCSPRSGDLSVYWYQQSLDQGLQFLIQYYNGEERAKGNILERFSAQQFPDLHSELNLSSLELGDSALYFCASSPGGGTNEKLFFGSGTQLSVL.